Listed here are 7 T cell receptor beta chains from one sample, sequenced in a study of shared clonotypes between healthy human individuals. The repertoire was sequenced with immunoSEQ multiplex PCR; TCRdb's copy has only in-frame clones and lacks some. In the table there are 75,000 to 100,000 clones, over 40% of which are singletons. The sequenced sample was PBMCs. The receptors shown here come from a woman aged 40 to 55 in good health. Some clones in this sample may be carry-over from other donors' samples.

Only a few counts were recorded for this clone. This chain joins TRBV18 and TRBJ2-1; 7 bases match TRBD2. The CDR3 covers 14 residues. Trimming removed 1 base from V and 9 bases from J; junction bases left unmatched: 6. CDR1 and CDR2 (germline): KGHSH, LQKENI. CDR3 amino acids: CASSPQTSPSEQFF. CDR3 sequence (DNA): TGTGCCAGCTCACCACAGACTAGCCCATCTGAGCAGTTCTTC.

This clone was counted a single time. At one end, the junction sequence differs from germline, possibly due to a read error. CDR3 nucleotide sequence: TGTGCCAGCAGCTTTTGGAATCAAGGGACCCAGTACTTC. Translating it yields CASSFWNQGTQYF. J is TRBJ2-5 and V is TRBV7-8; D is unclear. The length of the CDR3 is 13 residues. Germline assignment: CDR1 SGHVS and CDR2 FQNEAQ.

Concerning this clone itself: The germline gene is not matched at one end of the junction; a read error may be the cause. This sample also contains other DNA sequences that code for the same CDR3. The J gene is TRBJ2-7, the V gene TRBV7-8; perhaps TRBD2 as D (6 bases). CDR1 and CDR2 (germline): SGHVS, FQNEAQ. CDR3 length: 12 residues. CDR3: CASSLARYEQYF. Written as DNA, the CDR3 is TGTGCCAGCAGCCTAGCGAGGTACGAGCAGTACTTC.

V and J are TRBV29-1 and TRBJ2-5; 7 nucleotides match TRBD2. V lost 4 bases and J lost 4; bases outside the gene matches: 6. The CDR3 is 13 amino acids. Germline CDR1 is SQVTM and CDR2 is ANQGSEA. The CDR3 loop reads CSVGGGRGETQYF. CDR3 coding DNA: TGCAGCGTTGGGGGCGGGAGAGGAGAGACCCAGTACTTC.

Note on this clone: This may be a read error, as it is one base from a much larger clone. Other DNA sequences in this specimen translate into the identical CDR3. This chain joins TRBV5-1 and TRBJ1-2, with 7 bases lining up with TRBD1. CDR1 and CDR2 (germline): SGHRS, YFSETQ. The V and J ends lost 4 bases and 8 bases, in that order; junction bases with no gene match: 11. The length of the CDR3 is 14 residues. CDR3 DNA sequence: TGCGCCAGCAGCCCGACCGACAGGGTGCAGGGCTACACCTTC. This codes for CASSPTDRVQGYTF.

This clone was recorded many times. The chain is built from TRBV28 and TRBJ1-2; possibly TRBD1 for D (5 bases). The germline gives CDR1 MDHEN, CDR2 SYDVKM. V lost 3 bases to trimming and J lost 2 bases, with 13 bases between them. The CDR3 is 15 residues long. The CDR3 DNA is TGTGCCAGCAGTTTTCCCGGGGGAAGAAACTATGGCTACACCTTC. Protein sequence: CASSFPGGRNYGYTF.

The chain employs TRBV4-2 and TRBJ2-5; D remains unclear. This CDR3 is built from 14 residues. V was pared by 5 bases and J by 7 bases, with 17 bases between. The germline V gene has CDR1 LGHNA and CDR2 YNFKEQ. In nucleotides, the CDR3 is TGTGCCAGCAGCTTGGAAGGTGTCTCGGGGACCCAGTACTTC. Its translation is CASSLEGVSGTQYF.